This T cell receptor beta chain was retrieved from a study of blood T cell repertoires in COVID-19. Here immunoSEQ multiplex PCR was the method, and the copy in TCRdb shows in-frame clones only, minus some. Among 120,000 or so clones, roughly nine tenths were seen once, and the ten largest hold about 4.6%. The CDR3 totals 18 residues. J was trimmed by 0 bases and V by 1 base; bases with no gene match: 9. Per the germline V gene, CDR1 is LNHNV and CDR2 is YYDKDF (reference sequence). The chain employs TRBV15 and TRBJ1-3; 7 bases are shared with TRBD1. Sequencing used peripheral blood. The sequence was obtained from a man aged 55 to 70 with COVID-19, enrolled during active disease. This CDR3 reads CATSRAFLGQISGNTIYF. The CDR3 nucleotides are TGTGCCACCAGCAGAGCTTTCCTGGGACAGATCTCTGGAAACACCATATATTTT.